This T cell receptor beta chain was profiled in a study of cytomegalovirus exposure and HLA in healthy donors. Study-level points and caveats: In vitro assays verified that three CMV-associated chains recognized CMV antigens specifically. Indistinguishable V segments, including TRBV6-2 and TRBV6-3, were excluded. Analyzed later, most CMV-associated TCR beta chains appeared HLA-restricted. According to the study, about 180 TCR beta chains were cytomegalovirus-associated.

Note on this clone: Its antigen is still unknown.

Use of 60 Vbeta and 13 Jbeta primers characterized the PCR. Only in-frame clones appear in the TCRdb table, and some are missing; sequencing was by immunoSEQ multiplex PCR. The sample lists tens of thousands of clones, about 70% seen once, with around 7% in the top ten. Trimming cost V 4 bases and J 0 bases, with 8 bases left between them. In germline, CDR1 is SGHRS, CDR2 YFSETQ. CDR3 size: 15 residues. The material sequenced was PBMCs. The genes are TRBV5-1 and TRBJ2-6; D is undetermined. The receptor was isolated from a man under 40 in good health and CMV-seronegative. This CDR3 reads CASSLYVSGANVLTF. In DNA form, the CDR3 reads TGCGCCAGCAGCCTATACGTCTCTGGGGCCAACGTCCTGACTTTC. Full variable domain (rest looked up from reference TRBV5-1 and TRBJ2-6): KAGVTQTPRYLIKTRGQQVTLSCSPISGHRSVSWYQQTPGQGLQFLFEYFSETQRNKGNFPGRFSGRQFSNSRSEMNVSTLELGDSALYLCASSLYVSGANVLTFGAGSRLTVL.